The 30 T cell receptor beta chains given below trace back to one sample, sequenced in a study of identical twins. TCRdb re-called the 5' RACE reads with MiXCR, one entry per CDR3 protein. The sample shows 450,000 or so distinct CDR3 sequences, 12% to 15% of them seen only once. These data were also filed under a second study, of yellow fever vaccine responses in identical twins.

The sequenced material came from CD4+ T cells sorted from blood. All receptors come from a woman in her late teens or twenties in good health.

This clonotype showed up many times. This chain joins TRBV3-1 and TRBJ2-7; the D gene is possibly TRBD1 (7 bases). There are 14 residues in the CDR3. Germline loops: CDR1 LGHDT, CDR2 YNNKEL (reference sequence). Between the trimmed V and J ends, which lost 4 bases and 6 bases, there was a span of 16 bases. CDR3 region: CASSRFGGGFEQYF. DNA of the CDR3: TGTGCCAGCAGCCGATTCGGAGGGGGCTTCGAGCAGTACTTC.

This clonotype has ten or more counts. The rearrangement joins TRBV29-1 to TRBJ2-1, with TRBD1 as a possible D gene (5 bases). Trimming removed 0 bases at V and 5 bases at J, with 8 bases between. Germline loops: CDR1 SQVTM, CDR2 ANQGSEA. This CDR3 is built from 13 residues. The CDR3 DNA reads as TGCAGCGTTGAAGATCAGGGTAACAATGAGCAGTTCTTC. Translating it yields CSVEDQGNNEQFF.

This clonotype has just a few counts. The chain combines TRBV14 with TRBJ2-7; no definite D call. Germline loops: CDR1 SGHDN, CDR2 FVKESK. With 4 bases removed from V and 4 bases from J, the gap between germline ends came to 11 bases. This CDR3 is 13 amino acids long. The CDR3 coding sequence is TGTGCCAGCAGCCCACAGAAGTCTTACGAGCAGTACTTC. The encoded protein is CASSPQKSYEQYF.

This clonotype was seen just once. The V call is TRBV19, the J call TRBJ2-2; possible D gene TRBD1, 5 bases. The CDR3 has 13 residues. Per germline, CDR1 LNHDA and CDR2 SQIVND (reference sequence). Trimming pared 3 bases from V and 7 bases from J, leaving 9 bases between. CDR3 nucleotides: TGTGCCAGTAGTATCACAGGTGGCGGGGAGCTGTTTTTT. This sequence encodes CASSITGGGELFF. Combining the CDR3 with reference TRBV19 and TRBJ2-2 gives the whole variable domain DGGITQSPKYLFRKEGQNVTLSCEQNLNHDAMYWYRQDPGQGLRLIYYSQIVNDFQKGDIAEGYSVSREKKESFPLTVTSAQKNPTAFYLCASSITGGGELFFGEGSRLTVL.

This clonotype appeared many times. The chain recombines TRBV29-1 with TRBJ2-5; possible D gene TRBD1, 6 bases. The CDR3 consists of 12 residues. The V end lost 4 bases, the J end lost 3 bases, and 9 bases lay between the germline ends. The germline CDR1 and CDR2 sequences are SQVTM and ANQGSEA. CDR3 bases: TGCAGCGTTGGGTCAGGGGAAGAGACCCAGTACTTC. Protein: CSVGSGEETQYF.

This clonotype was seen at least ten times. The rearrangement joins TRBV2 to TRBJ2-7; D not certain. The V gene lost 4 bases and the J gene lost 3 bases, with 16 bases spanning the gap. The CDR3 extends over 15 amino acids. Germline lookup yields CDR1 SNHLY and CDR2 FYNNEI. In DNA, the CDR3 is TGTGCCAGCAGTGTTATTGTCAATCGAATCTACGAGCAGTACTTC. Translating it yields CASSVIVNRIYEQYF.

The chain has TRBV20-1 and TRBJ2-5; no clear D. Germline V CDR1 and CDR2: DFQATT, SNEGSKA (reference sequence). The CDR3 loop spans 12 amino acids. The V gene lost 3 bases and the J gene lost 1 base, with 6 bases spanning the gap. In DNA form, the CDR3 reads TGCAGTGCTAGTCCAGGCCAAGAGACCCAGTACTTC. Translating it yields CSASPGQETQYF.

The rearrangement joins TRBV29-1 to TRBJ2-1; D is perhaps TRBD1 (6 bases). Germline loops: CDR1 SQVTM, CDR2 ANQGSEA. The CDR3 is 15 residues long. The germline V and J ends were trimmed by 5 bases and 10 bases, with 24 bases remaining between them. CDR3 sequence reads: CSVLGGSRTYEEQFF. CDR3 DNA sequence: TGCAGCGTTTTAGGGGGAAGCCGGACGTATGAAGAGCAGTTCTTC.

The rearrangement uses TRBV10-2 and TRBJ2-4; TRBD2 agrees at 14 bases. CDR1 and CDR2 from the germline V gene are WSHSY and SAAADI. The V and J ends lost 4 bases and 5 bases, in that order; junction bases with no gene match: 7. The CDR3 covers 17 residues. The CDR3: CASSVTSGGASENIQYF. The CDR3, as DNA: TGCGCCAGCAGTGTGACTAGCGGGGGGGCCTCGGAAAACATTCAGTACTTC.

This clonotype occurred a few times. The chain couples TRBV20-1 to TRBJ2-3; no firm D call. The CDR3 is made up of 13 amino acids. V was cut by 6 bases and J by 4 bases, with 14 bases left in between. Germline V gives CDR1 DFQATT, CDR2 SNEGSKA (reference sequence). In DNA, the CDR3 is TGCAGTGCCAAAAAAGGACCGGCAGATACGCAGTATTTT. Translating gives CSAKKGPADTQYF.

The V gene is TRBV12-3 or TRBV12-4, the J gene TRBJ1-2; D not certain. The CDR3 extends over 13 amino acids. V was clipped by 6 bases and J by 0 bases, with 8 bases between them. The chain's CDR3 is CASSTNTNYGYTF. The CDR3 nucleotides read TGTGCCAGCAGCACCAACACTAACTATGGCTACACCTTC.

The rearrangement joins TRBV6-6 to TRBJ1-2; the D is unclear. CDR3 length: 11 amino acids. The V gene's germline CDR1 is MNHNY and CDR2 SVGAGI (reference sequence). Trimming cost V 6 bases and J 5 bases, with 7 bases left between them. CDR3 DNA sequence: TGTGCCAGCAGGCAAGGGTATGGCTACACCTTC. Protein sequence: CASRQGYGYTF.

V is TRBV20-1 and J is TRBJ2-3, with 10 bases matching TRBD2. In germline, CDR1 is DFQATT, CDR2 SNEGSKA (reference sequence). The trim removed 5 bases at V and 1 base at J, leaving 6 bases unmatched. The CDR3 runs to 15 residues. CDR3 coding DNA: TGCAGTGCTGGGTCCGGGACTAGCGGCACAGATACGCAGTATTTT. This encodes CSAGSGTSGTDTQYF.

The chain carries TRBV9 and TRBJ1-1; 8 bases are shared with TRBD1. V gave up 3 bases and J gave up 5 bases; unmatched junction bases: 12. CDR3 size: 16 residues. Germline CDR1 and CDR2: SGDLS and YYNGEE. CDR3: CASSAPSDREGTEAFF. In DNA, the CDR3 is TGTGCCAGCAGCGCCCCCTCGGACAGGGAGGGGACTGAAGCTTTCTTT.

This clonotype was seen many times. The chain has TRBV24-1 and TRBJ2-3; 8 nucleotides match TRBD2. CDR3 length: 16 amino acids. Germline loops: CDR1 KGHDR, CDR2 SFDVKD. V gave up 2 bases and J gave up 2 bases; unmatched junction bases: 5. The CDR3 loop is CATSDSTSGYTDTQYF. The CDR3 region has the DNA TGTGCCACCAGTGATTCAACTAGCGGTTACACAGATACGCAGTATTTT.

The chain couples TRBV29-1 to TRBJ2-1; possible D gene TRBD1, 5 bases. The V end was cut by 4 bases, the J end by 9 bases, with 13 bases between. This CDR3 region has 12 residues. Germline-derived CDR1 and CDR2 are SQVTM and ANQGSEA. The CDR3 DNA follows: TGCAGCGTTGCGTTGTGGGGCAGTGAGCAGTTCTTC. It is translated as CSVALWGSEQFF.

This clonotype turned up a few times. The CDR3 region has the DNA TGTGCCACCATATCTGGGGACAGGGTTCCCGGGGCCAACGTCCTGACTTTC. Translated: CATISGDRVPGANVLTF. This chain uses TRBV24-1 with TRBJ2-6; 9 bases map to TRBD1. CDR1 is KGHDR and CDR2 is SFDVKD in the germline V gene. The junction had 11 bases not matched to a gene; V was cut back by 8 bases and J by 4 bases. The CDR3 contains 17 residues.

CDR3 in amino acids: CAISGTDYEQYF. The DNA for the CDR3 is TGTGCCATCAGTGGGACAGACTACGAGCAGTACTTC. The chain is built from TRBV10-3 and TRBJ2-7; weak D call: TRBD1 (6 bases). The CDR3 is made up of 12 amino acids. Germline lookup yields CDR1 ENHRY and CDR2 SYGVKD. V was pared by 4 bases and J by 3 bases, with 7 bases between.

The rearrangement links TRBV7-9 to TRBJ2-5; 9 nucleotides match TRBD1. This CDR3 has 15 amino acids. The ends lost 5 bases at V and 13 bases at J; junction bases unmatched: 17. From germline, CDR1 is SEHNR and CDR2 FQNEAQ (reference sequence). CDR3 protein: CASSPGTGSRVDMYF. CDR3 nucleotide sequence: TGTGCCAGCAGCCCGGGGACAGGGTCTCGGGTCGATATGTACTTC.

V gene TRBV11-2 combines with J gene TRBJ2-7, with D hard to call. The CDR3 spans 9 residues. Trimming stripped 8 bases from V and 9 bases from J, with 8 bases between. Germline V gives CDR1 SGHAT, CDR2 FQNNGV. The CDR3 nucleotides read TGTGCCAGCCACCTTATGCAGTACTTC. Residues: CASHLMQYF.

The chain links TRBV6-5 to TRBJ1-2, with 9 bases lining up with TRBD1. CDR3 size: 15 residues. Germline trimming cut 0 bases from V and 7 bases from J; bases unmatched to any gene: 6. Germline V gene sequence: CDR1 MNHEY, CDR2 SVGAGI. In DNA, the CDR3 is TGTGCCAGCAGTTACTCCGGACAGGGGATAGGTGGCTACACCTTC. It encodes CASSYSGQGIGGYTF.

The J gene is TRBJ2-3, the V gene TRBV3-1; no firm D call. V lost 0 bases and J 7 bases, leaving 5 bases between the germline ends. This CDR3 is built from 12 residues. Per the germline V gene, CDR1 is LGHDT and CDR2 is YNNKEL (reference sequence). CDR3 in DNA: TGTGCCAGCAGCCAAGATCTATATACGCAGTATTTT. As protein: CASSQDLYTQYF.

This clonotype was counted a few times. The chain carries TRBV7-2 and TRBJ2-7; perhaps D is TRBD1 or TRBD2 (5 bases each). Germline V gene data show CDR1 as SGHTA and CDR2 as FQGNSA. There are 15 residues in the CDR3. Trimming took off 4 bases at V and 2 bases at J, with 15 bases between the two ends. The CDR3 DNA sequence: TGTGCCAGCAGCTACCCGGGACGGAAGCCCTACGAGCAGTACTTC. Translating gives CASSYPGRKPYEQYF.

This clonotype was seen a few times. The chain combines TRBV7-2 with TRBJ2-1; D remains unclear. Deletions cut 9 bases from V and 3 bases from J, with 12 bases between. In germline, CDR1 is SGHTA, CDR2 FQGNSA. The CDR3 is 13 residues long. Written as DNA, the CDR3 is TGTGCCAGTAGACTTGATTTCTACAATGAGCAGTTCTTC. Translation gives CASRLDFYNEQFF.

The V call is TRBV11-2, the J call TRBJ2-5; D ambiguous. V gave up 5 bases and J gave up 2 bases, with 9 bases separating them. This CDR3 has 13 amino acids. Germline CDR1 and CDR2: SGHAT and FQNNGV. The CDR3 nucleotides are TGTGCCAGCAGCCTGGTTTGGCAAGAGACCCAGTACTTC. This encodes CASSLVWQETQYF.

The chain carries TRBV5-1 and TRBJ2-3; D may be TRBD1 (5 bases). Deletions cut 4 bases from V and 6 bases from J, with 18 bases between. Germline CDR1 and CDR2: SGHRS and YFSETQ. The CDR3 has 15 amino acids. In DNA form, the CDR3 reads TGCGCCAGCAGCCCCCAGCTGCAGGGTGGCGATACGCAGTATTTT. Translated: CASSPQLQGGDTQYF.

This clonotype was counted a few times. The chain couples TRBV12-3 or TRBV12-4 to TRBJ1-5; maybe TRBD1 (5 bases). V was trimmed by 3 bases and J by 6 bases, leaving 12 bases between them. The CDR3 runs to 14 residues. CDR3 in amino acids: CASSFQGDTQPQHF. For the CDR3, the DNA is TGTGCCAGCAGTTTTCAGGGAGATACTCAGCCCCAGCATTTT.

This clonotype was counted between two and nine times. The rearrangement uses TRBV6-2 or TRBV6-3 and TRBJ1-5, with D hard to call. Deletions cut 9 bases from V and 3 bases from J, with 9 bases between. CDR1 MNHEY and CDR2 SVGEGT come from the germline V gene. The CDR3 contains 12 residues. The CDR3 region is CASNSFNQPQHF. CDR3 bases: TGTGCCAGTAACAGTTTCAATCAGCCCCAGCATTTT.

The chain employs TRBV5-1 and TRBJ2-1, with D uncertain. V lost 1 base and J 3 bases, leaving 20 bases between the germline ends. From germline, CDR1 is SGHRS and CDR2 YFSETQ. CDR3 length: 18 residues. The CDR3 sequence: CASSLLGLGMVNYNEQFF. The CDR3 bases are TGCGCCAGCAGCTTGCTTGGATTGGGAATGGTTAACTACAATGAGCAGTTCTTC.

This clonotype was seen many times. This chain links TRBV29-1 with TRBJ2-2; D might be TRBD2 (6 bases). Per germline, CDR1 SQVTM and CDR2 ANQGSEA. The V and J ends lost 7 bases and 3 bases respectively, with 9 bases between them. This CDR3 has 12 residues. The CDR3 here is CSGRGYTGELFF. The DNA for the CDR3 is TGCAGCGGGCGGGGATACACCGGGGAGCTGTTTTTT.